This T cell receptor beta chain was captured in a study of OX40 agonist ivuxolimab in advanced cancers. In terms of the full investigation: Ivuxolimab was a fully human IgG2 agonistic monoclonal antibody targeting the costimulatory receptor OX40 (CD134). Intravenous ivuxolimab was administered to patients every 2 weeks at six dose levels: 0.01, 0.1, 0.3, 1.5, 3 and 10 mg/kg. Of the 50 to 55 patients in dose escalation, 19 had hepatocellular carcinoma, about 15 had melanoma, 9 had renal cell carcinoma and 9 had head and neck cancer. In the dose-escalation cohort, 82.7% of patients were male, and the mean age was roughly 60 years, with a range of roughly 20 to 85. Patients were allowed to have had prior anti-PD-1, anti-PD-L1 or anti-CTLA-4 therapy, and 40% of the dose-escalation patients had previously received checkpoint inhibitors. Three dose-escalation patients achieved partial responses, one with hepatocellular carcinoma and two with cutaneous melanoma. The purpose of peripheral TCRbeta sequencing was to test whether ivuxolimab changed TCR sequence diversity and led to clonal T-cell expansion. The paper reports the monotherapy dose-escalation portion (N of about 54 patients) of the phase I ivuxolimab trial.

Overall study results and their limits: Which antigens the clonally expanded peripheral T cells were specific for was not determined. After ivuxolimab, CD8+ T cells had more expanded clones than CD4+ T cells on average. Low levels of normalized T-cell clonal expansion were also seen in some patients who did not respond. In the 0.1-3.0 mg/kg groups, partial responders were among the patients with the lowest normalized peripheral clonal expansion, particularly in CD8+ T cells. At doses of 0.1 to 3.0 mg/kg, clonal expansion of both CD4+ and CD8+ T cells in blood was seen between baseline and week 6.

This clone appeared once. It lacks a known antigen. No base-level quality is on record; no much larger clone is a single base apart. The germline ends are 18 bases apart after V is trimmed by 2 bases and J by 7 bases. Counted from cysteine to phenylalanine, this CDR3 has 15 amino acids. Just the 45-base CDR3 DNA is kept, in frame starting at base 1. The germline V gene yields SGHRS for CDR1 and YFSETQ for CDR2. The trial excluded patients who had a history of autoimmune disease or were on systemic immunosuppression. In every dose cohort, peripheral blood was drawn for TCR sequencing at baseline, cycle 4 day 1, and cycle 7 day 1. The samples were drawn from a first-in-human, open-label, multicenter phase I dose-escalation trial of ivuxolimab. Adults with locally advanced or metastatic melanoma, renal cell, hepatocellular, or head and neck squamous cell carcinoma were enrolled in the trial. Before TCR sequencing, CD4+ and CD8+ T cells were separately sorted from peripheral blood.

For sequencing of the TCRbeta CDR3 region, genomic DNA was extracted from the sorted cells. The immunoSEQ Assay was used to sequence the TCRbeta CDR3 regions. Drawn from immuneACCESS, this table holds only the in-frame rearrangements with V and J called that TCRdb kept. Clones are partly lost; checked studies trace under half to an unresolved V gene and leave the rest unexplained. For this sample the table gives about 26,000 clones, of which about nine tenths were detected only once. The ten largest clones capture roughly 23% of the sample. The chain is made from TRBV5-1 and TRBJ1-1, with a weak D call of TRBD1 (5 bases match). The sequences come from CD4+ or CD8+ T cells sorted from blood, collected in a trial of the OX40 agonist ivuxolimab. This receptor was obtained from an adult with an advanced solid tumor such as melanoma, head and neck, liver or kidney cancer. CDR3 sequence: CASSLTDRKRIEAFF. The nucleotides read TGCGCCAGCAGCTTAACTGACAGAAAACGCATTGAAGCTTTCTTT.